Given below is one TCR beta chain in context. Its antigen is unidentified. Some clones are missing from TCRdb's copy, which holds only in-frame ones; the method was immunoSEQ multiplex PCR. The sample lists approximately 90,000 clones; 91% were seen once. This entry comes from a study of OX40 agonist ivuxolimab in advanced cancers. The overall study: One patient with hepatocellular carcinoma and two with cutaneous melanoma, three in all, had partial responses. Study findings and constraints: Researchers report that CD8+ T cells had, on average, more expanded clones than CD4+. Expanded peripheral T-cell antigen specificity went undetermined.

Sample: CD4+ or CD8+ T cells sorted from blood, taken in a trial of the OX40 agonist ivuxolimab. The TCR comes from an adult with an advanced solid tumor such as melanoma, head and neck, liver or kidney cancer.

The CDR3 sequence is CASSLPVQKLAGETQYF. For the CDR3, the DNA is TGCGCCAGCAGCTTACCCGTTCAAAAACTAGCGGGAGAGACCCAGTACTTC. This chain connects TRBV5-1 to TRBJ2-5; TRBD2 aligns across 9 bases. Trimming cost V 2 bases and J 4 bases; bases outside gene matches: 12. The CDR3 spans 17 residues. Germline lookup yields CDR1 SGHRS and CDR2 YFSETQ.